The 17 T cell receptor beta chains given below trace back to one sample, sequenced in a study of blood T cell repertoires in COVID-19. TCRdb keeps only in-frame clones here, not all; method: immunoSEQ multiplex PCR. The profile covers under 150,000 clones, with around nine tenths appearing a single time and about 2.5% taken by the ten largest. The specimen sequenced was PBMCs or T cells enriched from blood (not recorded which). All receptors come from a woman aged 50 to 60 who had recovered from COVID-19.

This chain uses TRBV14 with TRBJ1-3, with unresolved D. The CDR3 length is 13 residues. V was shortened by 4 bases and J by 2 bases, with 6 bases between the two germline ends. Germline loops: CDR1 SGHDN, CDR2 FVKESK. CDR3: CASSPDTGNTIYF. In DNA, the CDR3 is TGTGCCAGCAGCCCTGACACTGGAAACACCATATATTTT.

CDR3 bases: TGCGCCAGCAGCTCGTCGGACACCATGAACACTGAAGCTTTCTTT. Protein sequence: CASSSSDTMNTEAFF. The chain links TRBV5-1 to TRBJ1-1, with a tentative D call TRBD1 (5 bases). The CDR3 is made up of 15 amino acids. Trimming cost V 3 bases and J 0 bases, with 12 bases left between them. In germline, CDR1 is SGHRS, CDR2 YFSETQ.

The gene calls are TRBV5-4 and TRBJ2-5; D call uncertain. Germline CDR1 SGHNT, CDR2 YYREEE (reference sequence). The CDR3 is made up of 13 amino acids. V was shortened by 1 base and J by 0 bases, with 4 bases between the two germline ends. The CDR3: CASSLSNQETQYF. Written as DNA, the CDR3 is TGTGCCAGCAGCTTGTCCAACCAAGAGACCCAGTACTTC.

The V gene is TRBV2, the J gene TRBJ1-2; D is unclear. The germline V gene has CDR1 SNHLY and CDR2 FYNNEI. The CDR3 is 14 residues long. Trimming removed 3 bases at V and 4 bases at J, with 12 bases between. CDR3 DNA sequence: TGTGCCAGCAGTGACGGCAGAGGAGGCTATGGCTACACCTTC. As protein: CASSDGRGGYGYTF.

The chain employs TRBV5-1 and TRBJ2-7, with 7 bases aligning to TRBD1. V dropped 0 bases and J dropped 3; count of bases not matched to a gene: 9. The CDR3 has 16 residues. CDR1 and CDR2 (germline): SGHRS, YFSETQ. Here the CDR3 DNA reads TGCGCCAGCAGCTTGGCCGCTATGAGGGACAGCTACGAGCAGTACTTC. Translating gives CASSLAAMRDSYEQYF.

The chain links TRBV11-2 to TRBJ1-2; D gene ambiguous. The CDR3 runs to 11 residues. Germline V gene sequence: CDR1 SGHAT, CDR2 FQNNGV. Trimming shortened V by 4 bases and J by 9 bases, and 9 bases separated the two germline ends. The DNA for the CDR3 is TGTGCCAGCAGCTCGTCAGTAAGCTACACCTTC. This codes for CASSSSVSYTF.

The rearrangement uses TRBV13 and TRBJ1-1, with a possible D match to TRBD1 (5 bases). Germline loops: CDR1 PRHDT, CDR2 FYEKMQ (reference sequence). CDR3 size: 16 residues. The V end lost 0 bases, the J end lost 0 bases, and 11 bases lay between the germline ends. CDR3 loop: CASSLGRQGLNTEAFF. In DNA form, the CDR3 reads TGTGCCAGCAGCTTAGGCCGGCAGGGATTGAACACTGAAGCTTTCTTT.

This chain connects TRBV9 to TRBJ2-5, with D maybe TRBD1 (5 bases). This CDR3 is built from 14 residues. Per the germline V gene, CDR1 is SGDLS and CDR2 is YYNGEE. Trimming cost V 0 bases and J 3 bases, with 9 bases left between them. The DNA for the CDR3 is TGTGCCAGCAGCGTAGACAGGTCAAAAGAGACCCAGTACTTC. It yields the protein CASSVDRSKETQYF.

The chain has TRBV7-9 and TRBJ1-5; D is undetermined. The germline V and J ends were trimmed by 0 bases and 7 bases, with 10 bases remaining between them. The CDR3 length is 14 residues. Germline V lookup: CDR1 SEHNR, CDR2 FQNEAQ (reference sequence). CDR3 sequence (DNA): TGTGCCAGCAGCTTAGCTGAGCCTAGGCAGCCCCAGCATTTT. Translating it yields CASSLAEPRQPQHF.

The chain has TRBV4-3 and TRBJ2-3; TRBD2 matches 8 bases. CDR3 length equals 14 residues. Germline assignment: CDR1 LGHNA and CDR2 YSLEER. V gave up 5 bases and J gave up 3 bases; unmatched junction bases: 4. This chain's CDR3 is CASSAGGVTDTQYF. In DNA form, the CDR3 reads TGCGCCAGCAGCGCGGGGGGTGTTACAGATACGCAGTATTTT.

This clone was counted between two and nine times. J is TRBJ1-1 and V is TRBV24-1, with D unclear. V gave up 3 bases and J gave up 1 base, with 14 bases separating them. The CDR3 extends over 16 amino acids. Germline lookup yields CDR1 KGHDR and CDR2 SFDVKD. Here the CDR3 DNA reads TGTGCCACCAGTGATCCTTCTGGAGGTACGAACACTGAAGCTTTCTTT. Protein: CATSDPSGGTNTEAFF.

This rearrangement joins TRBV3-1 (or the pseudogene TRBV3-2) to TRBJ1-5; D not certain. The V gene lost 3 bases and the J gene lost 3 bases, with 3 bases spanning the gap. The CDR3 consists of 12 residues. The germline CDR1 and CDR2 sequences are LGHDT and YNNKEL (reference sequence). The CDR3 is CASSHINQPQHF. The CDR3, as DNA: TGTGCCAGCAGCCACATCAATCAGCCCCAGCATTTT.

This clone was observed a few times. This rearrangement joins TRBV29-1 to TRBJ1-3; D is perhaps TRBD1 (5 bases). This CDR3 contains 15 residues. Germline V gene data show CDR1 as SQVTM and CDR2 as ANQGSEA. The ends were cut back, 6 bases at V and 0 bases at J, with 15 bases in the middle. CDR3 in amino acids: CSVPGTGFSGNTIYF. The CDR3 DNA sequence: TGCAGCGTCCCCGGCACAGGCTTCTCTGGAAACACCATATATTTT.

This chain connects TRBV27 to TRBJ1-4, with D possibly TRBD1 on 6 matching bases. This CDR3 comprises 15 residues. Between the trimmed V and J ends, which lost 3 bases and 7 bases, there was a span of 15 bases. Germline V gene sequence: CDR1 MNHEY, CDR2 SMNVEV (reference sequence). The chain's CDR3 is CASSFSPGDTEKLFF. The CDR3 DNA is TGTGCCAGCAGTTTTAGTCCAGGGGATACTGAAAAACTGTTTTTT. Full variable domain (missing parts from reference TRBV27 and TRBJ1-4): EAQVTQNPRYLITVTGKKLTVTCSQNMNHEYMSWYRQDPGLGLRQIYYSMNVEVTDKGDVPEGYKVSRKEKRNFPLILESPSPNQTSLYFCASSFSPGDTEKLFFGSGTQLSVL.

The V and J genes are TRBV7-2 and TRBJ1-1; TRBD1 matches at 10 bases. Trimming cost V 3 bases and J 6 bases; bases outside gene matches: 10. From germline, CDR1 is SGHTA and CDR2 FQGNSA. There are 16 residues in the CDR3. The CDR3 spells CASSFTTGGAVAEAFF. DNA of the CDR3: TGTGCCAGCAGCTTCACGACAGGGGGCGCGGTCGCTGAAGCTTTCTTT.

V and J are TRBV4-1 and TRBJ1-2; D uncertain. The CDR3 is made up of 15 amino acids. The germline V and J ends were trimmed by 0 bases and 3 bases, with 11 bases remaining between them. The germline CDR1 and CDR2 sequences are MGHRA and YSYEKL. The CDR3 spells CASSQDLQVDYGYTF. The CDR3 nucleotides are TGCGCCAGCAGCCAAGATCTCCAGGTAGACTATGGCTACACCTTC.

This chain links TRBV5-1 with TRBJ1-2; 9 nucleotides line up with TRBD1. The germline CDR1 and CDR2 sequences are SGHRS and YFSETQ. CDR3 length: 15 amino acids. With 4 bases clipped from V and 4 bases from J, the junction kept 8 bases outside the gene matches. The CDR3 loop is CASSPTGGAGYGYTF. DNA of the CDR3: TGCGCCAGCAGCCCCACAGGGGGCGCGGGCTATGGCTACACCTTC.